The sequence of this TCR beta chain was determined in a study of type 1 and type 2 diabetes patients. Across the whole study: Donors were type 1 diabetes, type 2 diabetes, or nondiabetic controls.

After removal of 3 bases from V and 3 bases from J, the junction contained 6 bases not matched to a gene. This CDR3 is built from 15 residues. Amplification started from genomic DNA. The TCR beta CDR3 region was amplified using 30 forward and 13 reverse primers. Using its own MiXCR run on the multiplex PCR reads, TCRdb lists one record per CDR3 protein. The sample records 280,000 or so distinct CDR3 sequences, 40% to 50% being singletons. The sequence came from a man in his late teens or twenties with type 2 diabetes. The sequenced material came from peripheral blood mononuclear cells (PBMCs). The J gene is TRBJ2-5, the V gene TRBV12-3 or TRBV12-4; 8 nucleotides match TRBD2. This CDR3 reads CASSFPGGGKETQYF. As DNA, the CDR3 is TGTGCCAGCAGTTTTCCCGGGGGGGGTAAAGAGACCCAGTACTTC.